The 31 T cell receptor beta chains presented below share a single source sample, sequenced in a study of blood T cell repertoires in COVID-19. Measured with immunoSEQ multiplex PCR; TCRdb has only the in-frame clones, and not every one. The sample has 300,000 or so clones; 70% to 90% are singletons. The source material was peripheral blood. All receptors come from a woman aged 40 to 50 with acute or convalescent COVID-19.

The chain uses TRBV3-1 (or the pseudogene TRBV3-2) and TRBJ1-2, with 9 positions matching TRBD1. The V gene end was trimmed by 3 bases and the J gene end by 6 bases; junction bases not matched to a gene: 5. The CDR3 length is 14 residues. The germline V gene has CDR1 LGHDT and CDR2 YNNKEL (reference sequence). This CDR3 reads CASSQGQGRDGYTF. In nucleotides, the CDR3 is TGTGCCAGCAGCCAGGGACAGGGACGGGATGGCTACACCTTC.

This clone was seen only once. The chain links TRBV28 to TRBJ1-6; TRBD1 might be the D (5 bases). CDR1 and CDR2 (germline): MDHEN, SYDVKM. This CDR3 region has 14 residues. V was trimmed by 7 bases and J by 9 bases, leaving 16 bases between them. The CDR3 DNA is TGTGCCAGCACTAGGGGCCAAGTTGGTTCACCCCTCCACTTT. Translation gives CASTRGQVGSPLHF. Drawing the rest from reference TRBV28 and TRBJ1-6, the complete variable domain is DVKVTQSSRYLVKRTGEKVFLECVQDMDHENMFWYRQDPGLGLRLIYFSYDVKMKEKGDIPEGYSVSREKKERFSLILESASTNQTSMYLCASTRGQVGSPLHFGNGTRLTVT.

The genes are TRBV5-4 and TRBJ2-3, with 8 bases matching TRBD2. Per germline, CDR1 SGHNT and CDR2 YYREEE (reference sequence). With 0 bases clipped from V and 1 base from J, the junction kept 7 bases outside the gene matches. The CDR3 sequence is 17 residues long. The CDR3 DNA sequence: TGTGCCAGCAGCTTGGCCGTCGGGGGGGCCGGCACAGATACGCAGTATTTT. Translation: CASSLAVGGAGTDTQYF.

This clone has a single count. J is TRBJ1-2 and V is TRBV4-1; D is possibly TRBD1 (5 bases). Germline V gives CDR1 MGHRA, CDR2 YSYEKL. CDR3 size: 15 residues. The V end was cut by 2 bases, the J end by 2 bases, with 12 bases between. DNA of the CDR3: TGCGCCAGCAGCCAACCACTTGCAGGGAACTATGGCTACACCTTC. Encoded protein: CASSQPLAGNYGYTF.

This clone was seen only once. The chain is built from TRBV4-1 and TRBJ1-2; tentative D call: TRBD1 (5 bases). The germline V gene encodes CDR1 MGHRA and CDR2 YSYEKL. V lost 0 bases and J lost 8, with 13 bases in between. This CDR3 contains 14 residues. The CDR3 bases are TGCGCCAGCAGCCAAGATGACAGCCGTCGAGGCTACACCTTC. The encoded protein is CASSQDDSRRGYTF.

The chain has TRBV14 and TRBJ2-4; 8 bases map to TRBD1. There are 16 residues in the CDR3. CDR1 and CDR2 (germline): SGHDN, FVKESK. Losses at the gene ends were 4 bases for V and 3 bases for J; bases not matched to a gene: 8. The DNA for the CDR3 is TGTGCCAGCAGCCCCTGGACAGGGTTTGACAAAAACATTCAGTACTTC. Its protein is CASSPWTGFDKNIQYF. The full variable domain, its missing parts supplied by reference TRBV14 and TRBJ2-4, is EAGVTQFPSHSVIEKGQTVTLRCDPISGHDNLYWYRRVMGKEIKFLLHFVKESKQDESGMPNNRFLAERTGGTYSTLKVQPAELEDSGVYFCASSPWTGFDKNIQYFGAGTRLSVL.

The CDR3 spells CASGGRDRGSPLHF. The CDR3 DNA reads as TGTGCCAGCGGGGGAAGGGACAGGGGCTCACCCCTCCACTTT. V and J are TRBV2 and TRBJ1-6; 10 bases line up with TRBD1. Germline trimming cut 8 bases from V and 10 bases from J; bases unmatched to any gene: 8. The CDR3 length is 14 residues. CDR1 SNHLY and CDR2 FYNNEI come from the germline V gene.

V and J are TRBV14 and TRBJ2-6; 7 nucleotides line up with TRBD2. This CDR3 is built from 18 residues. The junction had 8 bases not matched to a gene; V was cut back by 1 base and J by 2 bases. Germline CDR1 is SGHDN and CDR2 is FVKESK. This chain's CDR3 is CASSQVDWRGTGANVLTF. The DNA for the CDR3 is TGTGCCAGCAGCCAAGTCGATTGGCGGGGGACTGGGGCCAACGTCCTGACTTTC. Full variable domain (remainder filled in from reference TRBV14 and TRBJ2-6): EAGVTQFPSHSVIEKGQTVTLRCDPISGHDNLYWYRRVMGKEIKFLLHFVKESKQDESGMPNNRFLAERTGGTYSTLKVQPAELEDSGVYFCASSQVDWRGTGANVLTFGAGSRLTVL.

The chain uses TRBV9 and TRBJ1-2; tentatively, D is TRBD1 (6 bases). In germline, CDR1 is SGDLS, CDR2 YYNGEE. This CDR3 is built from 14 residues. V lost 3 bases and J 4 bases, leaving 13 bases between the germline ends. CDR3 sequence: CASSATTGPYGYTF. The CDR3 coding sequence is TGTGCCAGCAGCGCGACGACAGGACCCTATGGCTACACCTTC.

The chain recombines TRBV18 with TRBJ2-5, with TRBD2 as a possible D gene (6 bases). The CDR3 runs 16 residues. The V and J ends lost 3 bases and 1 base respectively, with 15 bases between them. Germline V gene lookup returns CDR1 KGHSH and CDR2 LQKENI. CDR3 residues: CASSPPPFGSQETQYF. The DNA of the CDR3 is TGTGCCAGCTCACCCCCCCCCTTCGGGAGCCAAGAGACCCAGTACTTC.

This chain joins TRBV4-1 and TRBJ1-5; possible D gene TRBD1, 5 bases. Looked up from germline, CDR1 is MGHRA and CDR2 is YSYEKL. The CDR3 has 15 residues. V was shortened by 2 bases and J by 7 bases, with 15 bases between the two germline ends. The CDR3 sequence: CASSQYHAGNQPQHF. The DNA of the CDR3 is TGCGCCAGCAGCCAATACCATGCAGGGAACCAGCCCCAGCATTTT.

Only one count was recorded for this clone. This chain uses TRBV9 with TRBJ1-2; D gene uncertain. V lost 0 bases and J lost 3, with 12 bases in between. CDR1 SGDLS and CDR2 YYNGEE come from the germline V gene. The CDR3 covers 15 residues. CDR3 sequence: CASSVEAHGDYGYTF. Written as DNA, the CDR3 is TGTGCCAGCAGCGTAGAGGCCCACGGGGACTATGGCTACACCTTC.

The rearrangement links TRBV4-2 to TRBJ1-2, with unresolved D. Germline V gene lookup returns CDR1 LGHNA and CDR2 YNFKEQ. Trimming left V 0 bases short and J 8 bases short, with 16 bases between. The length of the CDR3 is 15 residues. Here the CDR3 DNA reads TGTGCCAGCAGCCAAGACCCCGGGTCTATTTTAGGCTACACCTTC. Translation: CASSQDPGSILGYTF.

This clone turned up a few times. The chain couples TRBV4-2 to TRBJ1-3, with TRBD1 as a possible D gene (6 bases). The CDR3 has 16 amino acids. The germline V gene encodes CDR1 LGHNA and CDR2 YNFKEQ. V lost 0 bases and J lost 3, with 12 bases in between. The CDR3 bases are TGTGCCAGCAGCCAAGATTCGACAGGCCGTGGAAACACCATATATTTT. It specifies CASSQDSTGRGNTIYF.

The chain links TRBV18 to TRBJ2-2; TRBD1 is a possible D gene (5 bases). Germline V lookup: CDR1 KGHSH, CDR2 LQKENI. This CDR3 spans 16 amino acids. V was clipped by 0 bases and J by 2 bases, with 10 bases between them. In DNA, the CDR3 is TGTGCCAGCTCACCACCGGAAGGACAAAACACCGGGGAGCTGTTTTTT. Translated: CASSPPEGQNTGELFF. The full variable domain, rest sourced from reference TRBV18 and TRBJ2-2, is NAGVMQNPRHLVRRRGQEARLRCSPMKGHSHVYWYRQLPEEGLKFMVYLQKENIIDESGMPKERFSAEFPKEGPSILRIQQVVRGDSAAYFCASSPPEGQNTGELFFGEGSRLTVL.

V gene TRBV2 combines with J gene TRBJ2-2; 8 nucleotides agree with TRBD1. V shed 7 bases and J 0 bases; nucleotides not matched to a gene: 7. The CDR3 spans 16 residues. Per the germline V gene, CDR1 is SNHLY and CDR2 is FYNNEI. CDR3 residues: CASTPDRAPNTGELFF. DNA for the CDR3: TGTGCCAGCACTCCGGACAGGGCACCGAACACCGGGGAGCTGTTTTTT.

This clone was counted once. The chain links TRBV18 to TRBJ1-1; 9 bases map to TRBD1. CDR1 and CDR2 (germline): KGHSH, LQKENI. V was pared by 6 bases and J by 5 bases, with 10 bases of the junction left unmatched. The CDR3 extends over 15 amino acids. CDR3 amino acids: CASSSTDRGGTEAFF. The CDR3 DNA follows: TGTGCCAGCTCGTCAACGGACAGGGGCGGGACTGAAGCTTTCTTT.

The CDR3 DNA is TGTGCCAGCAGTTTATATTGGGGACAGTCCTCTGGAAACACCATATATTTT. It is translated as CASSLYWGQSSGNTIYF. The chain links TRBV27 to TRBJ1-3; 7 nucleotides align to TRBD1. The CDR3 extends over 17 amino acids. Germline CDR1 is MNHEY and CDR2 is SMNVEV (reference sequence). Trimming cost V 1 base and J 0 bases; bases outside gene matches: 6.

The chain's CDR3 is CASSDSLKGALSYTF. Written as DNA, the CDR3 is TGTGCCAGCAGTGACTCGTTGAAGGGGGCTTTAAGCTACACCTTC. This chain joins TRBV6-4 and TRBJ1-2, with TRBD1 matching 7 bases. The V gene end was trimmed by 0 bases and the J gene end by 9 bases; junction bases not matched to a gene: 10. Germline V CDR1 and CDR2: MRHNA, SNTAGT. The length of the CDR3 is 15 residues.

This chain's CDR3 is CASSFLEGDYEYEKLFF. The CDR3 nucleotides read TGTGCCAGCAGTTTCTTGGAAGGGGATTATGAATATGAAAAACTGTTTTTT. The chain recombines TRBV28 with TRBJ1-4; D is possibly TRBD1 (5 bases). V was clipped by 3 bases and J by 6 bases, with 20 bases between them. The CDR3 is 17 amino acids. Germline V gene lookup returns CDR1 MDHEN and CDR2 SYDVKM. Using reference TRBV28 and TRBJ1-4 for the parts outside the CDR3, the full variable domain is DVKVTQSSRYLVKRTGEKVFLECVQDMDHENMFWYRQDPGLGLRLIYFSYDVKMKEKGDIPEGYSVSREKKERFSLILESASTNQTSMYLCASSFLEGDYEYEKLFFGSGTQLSVL.

This rearrangement joins TRBV10-3 to TRBJ2-7; TRBD1 matches 8 bases. Looked up from germline, CDR1 is ENHRY and CDR2 is SYGVKD. Trimming at V came to 3 bases and at J to 2 bases, leaving 6 bases not matched to a gene. The length of the CDR3 is 15 residues. DNA of the CDR3: TGTGCCATCAGTGATCCGGGACAGGCGACCTACGAGCAGTACGTC. Translation gives CAISDPGQATYEQYV.

The V call is TRBV29-1, the J call TRBJ1-5, with TRBD1 matching over 9 bases. Unmatched junction bases numbered 9, after V lost 6 bases and J lost 6 bases. Germline CDR1 is SQVTM and CDR2 is ANQGSEA. The length of the CDR3 is 14 residues. The chain's CDR3 is CSVNTGTGSQPQHF. DNA of the CDR3: TGCAGCGTAAACACCGGGACAGGGAGTCAGCCCCAGCATTTT.

This clone was counted once. The chain carries TRBV3-1 (or the pseudogene TRBV3-2) and TRBJ2-3, with D tentatively TRBD2 (6 bases). The CDR3 runs to 15 residues. V was shortened by 4 bases and J by 2 bases, with 13 bases between the two germline ends. Germline V gene sequence: CDR1 LGHDT, CDR2 YNNKEL (reference sequence). In nucleotides, the CDR3 is TGTGCCAGCAGCCCGGGACTTCCTCACACAGATACGCAGTATTTT. Its protein is CASSPGLPHTDTQYF.

The V gene is TRBV6-1, the J gene TRBJ1-1; D not certain. The CDR3 runs to 14 residues. Trimming took 8 bases from V and 1 from J, leaving 14 bases between them. CDR1 is MNHNS and CDR2 is SASEGT in the germline V gene. The CDR3 DNA reads TGTGCCAGCTCTATGGCGGAGACGAACACTGAAGCTTTCTTT. The encoded protein is CASSMAETNTEAFF.

This chain uses TRBV7-8 with TRBJ2-2; possible D gene TRBD2, 6 bases. This CDR3 contains 15 residues. Trimming left V 5 bases short and J 8 bases short, with 18 bases between. Germline V gene sequence: CDR1 SGHVS, CDR2 FQNEAQ. CDR3 DNA: TGTGCCAGCAGCCCCGTGGGACTGCACGCAGGGGAGCTGTTTTTT. It translates to CASSPVGLHAGELFF.

This chain uses TRBV19 with TRBJ1-1; the D is unclear. Trimming pared 5 bases from V and 3 bases from J, leaving 10 bases between. Germline CDR1 is LNHDA and CDR2 is SQIVND (reference sequence). This CDR3 is built from 13 residues. CDR3 in amino acids: CASSAQRDTEAFF. The CDR3 bases are TGTGCCAGTAGTGCCCAGAGGGACACTGAAGCTTTCTTT.

The rearrangement uses TRBV12-3 or TRBV12-4 and TRBJ1-2; 7 nucleotides line up with TRBD1. This CDR3 spans 13 amino acids. V dropped 7 bases and J dropped 8; count of bases not matched to a gene: 10. DNA of the CDR3: TGTGCCAGCACCAACCGACAGGGTGGCGGCTACACCTTC. This translates into CASTNRQGGGYTF.

This sequence joins TRBV18 and TRBJ1-6, with 10 bases lining up with TRBD1. CDR1 and CDR2 (germline): KGHSH, LQKENI. CDR3 size: 15 residues. Trimming took 5 bases from V and 8 from J; bases not matched to a gene: 6. The CDR3 region has the DNA TGTGCCAGCTCAGAGGGACAGGGGAATTATTCACCCCTCCACTTT. Protein product: CASSEGQGNYSPLHF.

This rearrangement joins TRBV10-3 to TRBJ2-7; D is possibly TRBD2 (7 bases). The CDR3 spans 15 residues. Germline lookup yields CDR1 ENHRY and CDR2 SYGVKD. V was clipped by 2 bases and J by 3 bases, with 14 bases between them. CDR3 region: CAISEGGGTYYEQYV. CDR3 bases: TGTGCCATCAGTGAGGGGGGGGGCACCTACTACGAGCAGTACGTC.

The gene calls are TRBV6-5 and TRBJ1-2; the D is unclear. Germline V gene sequence: CDR1 MNHEY, CDR2 SVGAGI. The V gene lost 5 bases and the J gene lost 2 bases, with 12 bases spanning the gap. The CDR3 contains 14 residues. CDR3 in amino acids: CASSRATGNYGYTF. The CDR3 DNA sequence: TGTGCCAGCAGTCGAGCGACGGGGAACTATGGCTACACCTTC.

The V gene is TRBV3-1 (or the pseudogene TRBV3-2), the J gene TRBJ2-3; D is perhaps TRBD1 (6 bases). V was cut by 8 bases and J by 3 bases, with 21 bases left in between. The CDR3 totals 16 residues. Per the germline V gene, CDR1 is LGHDT and CDR2 is YNNKEL (reference sequence). CDR3 sequence: CASVGPAGAPTDTQYF. CDR3 coding DNA: TGTGCCAGCGTCGGTCCGGCAGGGGCACCGACAGATACGCAGTATTTT.